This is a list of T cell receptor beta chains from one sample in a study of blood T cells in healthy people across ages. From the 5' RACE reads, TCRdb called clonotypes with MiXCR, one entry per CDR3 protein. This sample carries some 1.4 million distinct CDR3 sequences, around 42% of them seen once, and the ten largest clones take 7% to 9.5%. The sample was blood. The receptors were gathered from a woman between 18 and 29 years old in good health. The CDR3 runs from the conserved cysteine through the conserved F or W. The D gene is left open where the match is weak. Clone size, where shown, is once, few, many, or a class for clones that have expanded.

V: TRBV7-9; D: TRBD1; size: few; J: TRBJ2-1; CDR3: CASSQGQGSGNEQFF; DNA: TGTGCCAGCAGCCAGGGACAGGGCTCTGGAAATGAGCAGTTCTTC
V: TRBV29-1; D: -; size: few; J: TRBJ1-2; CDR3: CSVESGVYGYTF; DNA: TGCAGCGTTGAGTCAGGGGTCTATGGCTACACCTTC
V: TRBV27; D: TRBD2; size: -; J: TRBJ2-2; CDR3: CASSINGGGTGELFF; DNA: TGTGCCAGCAGTATTAACGGGGGGGGGACCGGGGAGCTGTTTTTT
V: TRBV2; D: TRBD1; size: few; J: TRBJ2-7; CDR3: CASHDPDRKGYEQYF; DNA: TGTGCCAGCCATGACCCGGACAGGAAGGGCTACGAGCAGTACTTC
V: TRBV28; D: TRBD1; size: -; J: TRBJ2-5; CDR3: CASNTGTGREETQYF; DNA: TGTGCCAGCAACACCGGGACAGGGAGGGAAGAGACCCAGTACTTC
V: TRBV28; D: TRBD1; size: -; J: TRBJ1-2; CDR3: CASSSPGTGVSGYTF; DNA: TGTGCCAGCAGTTCCCCCGGGACAGGGGTATCTGGCTACACCTTC
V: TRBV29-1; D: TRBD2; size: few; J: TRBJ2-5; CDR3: CSVGGGTQETQYF; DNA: TGCAGCGTGGGGGGGGGGACTCAAGAGACCCAGTACTTC
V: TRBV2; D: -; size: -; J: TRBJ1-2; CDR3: CATGQAVYGYTF; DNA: TGTGCCACAGGACAAGCCGTCTATGGCTACACCTTC
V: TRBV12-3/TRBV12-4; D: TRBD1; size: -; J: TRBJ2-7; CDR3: CASRGQGKSSEQYF; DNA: TGTGCCAGCAGGGGACAGGGGAAAAGCTCCGAGCAGTACTTC
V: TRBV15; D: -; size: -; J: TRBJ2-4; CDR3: CATSRDAVTKNIQYF; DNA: TGTGCCACCAGCAGAGACGCGGTGACCAAAAACATTCAGTACTTC
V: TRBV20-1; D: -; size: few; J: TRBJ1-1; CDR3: CSARLQASNTEAFF; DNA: TGCAGTGCTAGATTGCAGGCCTCGAACACTGAAGCTTTCTTT
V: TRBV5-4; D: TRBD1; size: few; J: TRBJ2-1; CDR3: CASSLWDRDLNEQFF; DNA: TGTGCCAGCAGCTTGTGGGACAGAGACCTCAATGAGCAGTTCTTC
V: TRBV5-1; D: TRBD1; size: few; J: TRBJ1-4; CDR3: CASSSLRDRINEKLFF; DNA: TGCGCCAGCAGCTCCCTCCGGGACAGGATAAATGAAAAACTGTTTTTT
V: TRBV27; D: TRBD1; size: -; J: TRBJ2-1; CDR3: CASSNGQGANEQFF; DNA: TGTGCCAGCAGTAATGGACAGGGGGCCAATGAGCAGTTCTTC
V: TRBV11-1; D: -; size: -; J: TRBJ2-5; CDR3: CASSLASRGLIRETQYF; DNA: TGTGCCAGCAGCTTAGCGAGTCGGGGACTGATTAGGGAGACCCAGTACTTC
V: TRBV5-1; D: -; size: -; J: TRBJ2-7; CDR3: CASSLGPIYGQYF; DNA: TGCGCCAGCAGCTTGGGTCCGATATACGGGCAGTACTTC
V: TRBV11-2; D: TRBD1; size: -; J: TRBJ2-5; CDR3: CASSVDRGVGDEQYF; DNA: TGTGCCAGCAGCGTTGACAGGGGAGTGGGTGATGAGCAGTACTTC
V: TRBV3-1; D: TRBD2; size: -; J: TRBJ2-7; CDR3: CASSPFMISIAGGRYNEQYF; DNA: TGTGCCAGCAGCCCGTTTATGATATCGATAGCGGGAGGGAGGTACAATGAGCAGTACTTC
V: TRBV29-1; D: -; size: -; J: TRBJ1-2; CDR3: CSSAGTNYGYTF; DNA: TGCAGCTCGGCCGGGACAAACTATGGCTACACCTTC
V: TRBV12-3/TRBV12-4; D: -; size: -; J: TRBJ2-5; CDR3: CASSRLASGETQYF; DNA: TGTGCCAGCAGCCGCCTGGCGTCCGGGGAGACCCAGTACTTC
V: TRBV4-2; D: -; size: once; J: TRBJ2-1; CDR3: CASSPIADVSSYNEQFF; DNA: TGTGCCAGCAGCCCGATAGCGGACGTAAGCTCCTACAATGAGCAGTTCTTC
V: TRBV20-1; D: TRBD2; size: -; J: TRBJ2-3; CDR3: CSASTLAGAGGPDTQYF; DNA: TGCAGTGCTAGTACCCTAGCGGGAGCGGGGGGCCCGGATACGCAGTATTTT
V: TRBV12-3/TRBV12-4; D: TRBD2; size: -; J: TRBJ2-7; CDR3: CASSYRGEPNNEQYF; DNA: TGTGCCAGCAGTTACCGGGGGGAGCCCAACAATGAGCAGTACTTC
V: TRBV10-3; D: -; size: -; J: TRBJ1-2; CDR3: CAIIGPYRGGYGYTF; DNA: TGTGCCATCATTGGGCCCTATAGGGGCGGCTATGGCTACACCTTC
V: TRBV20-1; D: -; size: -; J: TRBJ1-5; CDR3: CSARKEHSNQPQHF; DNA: TGCAGTGCTAGGAAGGAACATAGCAATCAGCCCCAGCATTTT
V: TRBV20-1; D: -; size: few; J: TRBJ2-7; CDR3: CSARGSAFSYEQYF; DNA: TGCAGTGCTAGGGGATCGGCTTTCTCCTACGAGCAGTACTTC
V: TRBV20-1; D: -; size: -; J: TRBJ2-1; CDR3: CSAQIVVTYNEQFF; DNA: TGCAGTGCGCAAATCGTAGTTACCTACAATGAGCAGTTCTTC
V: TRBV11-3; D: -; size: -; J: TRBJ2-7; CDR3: CASSSPKDGLSYEQYF; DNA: TGTGCCAGCAGCTCACCGAAGGACGGCTTATCCTACGAGCAGTACTTC
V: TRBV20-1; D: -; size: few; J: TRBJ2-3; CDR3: CSARVPSRNTDTQYF; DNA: TGCAGTGCTAGAGTCCCTAGCAGGAACACAGATACGCAGTATTTT
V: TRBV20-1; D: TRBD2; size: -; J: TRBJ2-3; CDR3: CAQAGDQPYTQYF; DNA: TGCGCACAAGCGGGGGACCAGCCGTATACGCAGTATTTT
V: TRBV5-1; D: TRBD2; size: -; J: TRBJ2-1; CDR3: CASTWAGLAGVYNEQFF; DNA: TGCGCCAGCACCTGGGCGGGCCTAGCGGGAGTCTACAATGAGCAGTTCTTC
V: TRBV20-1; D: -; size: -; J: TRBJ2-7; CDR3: CGASSGDRTYEQYF; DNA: TGCGGTGCTAGCAGCGGGGACAGGACCTACGAGCAGTACTTC
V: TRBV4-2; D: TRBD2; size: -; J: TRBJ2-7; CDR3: CASSPLSPGTSWDYEQYF; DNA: TGTGCCAGCAGCCCTCTTTCGCCCGGGACTAGCTGGGACTACGAGCAGTACTTC
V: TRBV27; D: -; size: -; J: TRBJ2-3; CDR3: CASSSQQSFSTDTQYF; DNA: TGTGCCAGCAGCTCCCAACAGAGTTTTAGCACAGATACGCAGTATTTT
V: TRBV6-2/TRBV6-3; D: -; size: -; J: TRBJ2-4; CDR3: CASSYSGSIPIQYF; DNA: TGTGCCAGCAGTTACAGCGGAAGTATCCCCATTCAGTACTTC
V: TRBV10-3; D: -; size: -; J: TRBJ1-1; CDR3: CAISEFTEAFF; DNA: TGTGCCATCAGCGAATTCACTGAAGCTTTCTTT
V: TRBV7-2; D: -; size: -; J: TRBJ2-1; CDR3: CASSLGGLRGFNEQFF; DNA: TGTGCCAGCAGCTTAGGTGGGCTCCGGGGATTTAATGAGCAGTTCTTC
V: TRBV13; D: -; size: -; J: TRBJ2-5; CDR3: CASSSEHQQEETQYF; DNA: TGTGCCAGCAGTAGCGAACACCAGCAAGAAGAGACCCAGTACTTC
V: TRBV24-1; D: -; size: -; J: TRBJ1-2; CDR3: CATRSHREDYGYTF; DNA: TGTGCCACCAGATCTCACAGGGAGGACTATGGCTACACCTTC
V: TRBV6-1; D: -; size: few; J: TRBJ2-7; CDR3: CASSGSGVSYEQYF; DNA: TGTGCCAGCAGTGGGTCCGGCGTCTCCTACGAGCAGTACTTC
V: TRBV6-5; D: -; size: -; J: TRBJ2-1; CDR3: CASSYSRFRANEQFF; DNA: TGTGCCAGCAGTTACTCCCGCTTCCGGGCAAATGAGCAGTTCTTC
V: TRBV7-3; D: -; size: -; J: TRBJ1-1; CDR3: CASSSLMQENTEAFF; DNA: TGTGCCAGCAGCTCTTTAATGCAGGAGAACACTGAAGCTTTCTTT